The 20 T cell receptor beta chains below were found in one sample sequenced in a study of neurological immune-mediated disorders. TCRdb reanalysed the 5' RACE reads using MiXCR and keeps one entry per CDR3 protein. The sample contains about 70,000 distinct CDR3 sequences, 2.5% to 4% of which appear only once. The specimen sequenced was PBMCs. The receptors stem from a woman aged 45-65 years with multiple sclerosis.

The sample holds one count of this clonotype. The chain has TRBV20-1 and TRBJ2-7, with D unclear. This CDR3 contains 15 residues. Deletions cut 1 base from V and 2 bases from J, with 15 bases between. The germline V gene encodes CDR1 DFQATT and CDR2 SNEGSKA (reference sequence). The CDR3 is CSARAPSKRTYEQYF. CDR3 nucleotide sequence: TGCAGTGCTAGAGCTCCCTCCAAAAGAACCTACGAGCAGTACTTC.

Turning to this clonotype: This may come from a read error, since a much larger clone is one base off. For the CDR3, the DNA is TGTGCCAGTAACCGGGAGGGCAATCAGCCCCAGCATTTT. Protein product: CASNREGNQPQHF. This sequence joins TRBV19 and TRBJ1-5; D call uncertain. CDR1 LNHDA and CDR2 SQIVND come from the germline V gene (reference sequence). CDR3 length: 13 amino acids. V was trimmed by 7 bases and J by 2 bases, leaving 9 bases between them.

This clonotype was counted at least ten times. This chain connects TRBV19 to TRBJ2-1, with 7 bases lining up with TRBD2. Losses at the gene ends were 4 bases for V and 7 bases for J; bases not matched to a gene: 7. The CDR3 is 14 amino acids. Germline V CDR1 and CDR2: LNHDA, SQIVND (reference sequence). CDR3 coding DNA: TGTGCCAGTAGTAGCGGGGGTGACTTGAATGAGCAGTTCTTC. This encodes CASSSGGDLNEQFF.

The sample holds many counts of this clonotype. This chain uses TRBV5-1 with TRBJ2-1, with 10 bases fitting TRBD1. V lost 3 bases, J lost 3 bases, and 6 bases stayed unmatched. Germline values: CDR1 SGHRS, CDR2 YFSETQ. The CDR3 has 16 residues. The DNA for the CDR3 is TGCGCCAGCAGCTCCGCCGGGACAGGGGTCTACAATGAGCAGTTCTTC. Residues: CASSSAGTGVYNEQFF.

In its sample, this clonotype was seen many times. This rearrangement joins TRBV18 to TRBJ2-7, with D possibly being TRBD2 (6 bases). Trimming cost V 6 bases and J 7 bases, with 16 bases left between them. CDR3 length: 13 amino acids. Germline V gene lookup returns CDR1 KGHSH and CDR2 LQKENI. The CDR3: CASSPREAGEQYV. CDR3 sequence (DNA): TGTGCCAGCTCCCCCAGGGAGGCGGGGGAGCAGTACGTC.

J is TRBJ2-2 and V is TRBV9, with TRBD1 matching 8 bases. With V trimmed by 4 bases and J by 4 bases, 9 bases remained unmatched. The CDR3 consists of 16 residues. The germline CDR1 and CDR2 sequences are SGDLS and YYNGEE. DNA for the CDR3: TGTGCCAGCAGCCCTCAGGGGGCAACGGTCACCGGGGAGCTGTTTTTT. It yields the protein CASSPQGATVTGELFF.

This clonotype was seen at least ten times. This sequence joins TRBV4-3 and TRBJ2-5; weak D call: TRBD2 (6 bases). Trimming left V 1 base short and J 2 bases short, with 8 bases between. Germline V CDR1 and CDR2: LGHNA, YSLEER. This CDR3 region has 14 residues. The CDR3 reads CASSQVGGQETQYF. In DNA form, the CDR3 reads TGCGCCAGCAGCCAAGTGGGGGGTCAAGAGACCCAGTACTTC.

Many counts were recorded for this clonotype. CDR3: CASSLGRGPDSPPGYTF. The CDR3 DNA reads TGTGCCAGCAGCTTAGGGAGAGGGCCTGACTCACCCCCTGGCTACACCTTC. This chain links TRBV7-6 with TRBJ1-2, with D unresolved. Germline V CDR1 and CDR2: SGHVS, FNYEAQ. V lost 1 base to trimming and J lost 7 bases, with 22 bases between them. This CDR3 has 17 residues.

The CDR3 spells CASSQGPGLGGETQYF. DNA for the CDR3: TGTGCCAGCAGCCAAGGCCCGGGGCTGGGCGGAGAGACCCAGTACTTC. This rearrangement joins TRBV4-2 to TRBJ2-5; D is perhaps TRBD1 or TRBD2 (5 bases each). Trimming cost V 1 base and J 4 bases, with 16 bases left between them. CDR1 is LGHNA and CDR2 is YNFKEQ in the germline V gene. The CDR3 extends over 16 amino acids.

This clonotype was seen repeatedly, ten times or more. The chain has TRBV7-6 and TRBJ1-4; D gene unclear. V lost 5 bases to trimming and J lost 3 bases, with 13 bases between them. This CDR3 has 15 amino acids. Germline-derived CDR1 and CDR2 are SGHVS and FNYEAQ. CDR3 amino acids: CASSPLTGPNEKLFF. CDR3 coding DNA: TGTGCCAGCAGCCCCCTGACGGGCCCTAATGAAAAACTGTTTTTT.

This clonotype was counted at least ten times. V usage is TRBV5-1 and J usage is TRBJ2-5, with no clear D. This CDR3 has 13 amino acids. Trimming cost V 2 bases and J 2 bases, with 7 bases left between them. The germline gives CDR1 SGHRS, CDR2 YFSETQ. The CDR3 DNA sequence: TGCGCCAGCAGCTTAGGGTCTCAAGAGACCCAGTACTTC. The encoded protein is CASSLGSQETQYF.

This clonotype has a count of ten or more. V usage is TRBV5-1 and J usage is TRBJ2-1; TRBD2 matches at 10 bases. The CDR3 length is 16 residues. The ends lost 0 bases at V and 3 bases at J; junction bases unmatched: 3. The germline gives CDR1 SGHRS, CDR2 YFSETQ. As DNA, the CDR3 is TGCGCCAGCAGCTTGGGTAGCGGGAGGTTCTACAATGAGCAGTTCTTC. Its protein product is CASSLGSGRFYNEQFF.

In this sample, this clonotype turned up a few times. A read error may be the cause here, since a much bigger clone is one base away. This sequence joins TRBV20-1 and TRBJ1-3; D gene unclear. In germline, CDR1 is DFQATT, CDR2 SNEGSKA (reference sequence). V was trimmed by 0 bases and J by 10 bases, leaving 16 bases between them. CDR3 length: 14 amino acids. CDR3 nucleotide sequence: TGCAGTGCTAGAGAAGGGAGTACGGGGAAAACCATATATTTT. Amino acids: CSAREGSTGKTIYF.

The chain joins TRBV7-2 to TRBJ2-3; no firm D call. This CDR3 contains 16 residues. Deletions cut 5 bases from V and 0 bases from J, with 15 bases between. Germline V gene data show CDR1 as SGHTA and CDR2 as FQGNSA. The CDR3 DNA is TGTGCCAGCAGCGCCCTTTGGACGGGCAGCACAGATACGCAGTATTTT. The encoded protein is CASSALWTGSTDTQYF.

Many counts were recorded for this clonotype. V gene TRBV6-5 combines with J gene TRBJ2-1; D not certain. The CDR3 length is 13 residues. Germline lookup yields CDR1 MNHEY and CDR2 SVGAGI. The V gene lost 2 bases and the J gene lost 4 bases, with 6 bases spanning the gap. CDR3 loop: CASSYASYNEQFF. The CDR3 DNA reads as TGTGCCAGCAGTTACGCTAGTTACAATGAGCAGTTCTTC.

Many counts were recorded for this clonotype. V gene TRBV5-1 combines with J gene TRBJ2-1; D may be TRBD1 or TRBD2 (5 bases each). The germline CDR1 and CDR2 sequences are SGHRS and YFSETQ. V lost 0 bases and J 6 bases, leaving 10 bases between the germline ends. The CDR3 extends over 14 amino acids. The CDR3 region is CASSLGDHGNEQFF. The DNA for the CDR3 is TGCGCCAGCAGCTTGGGGGACCACGGCAATGAGCAGTTCTTC.

In its sample, this clonotype was seen many times. The chain is built from TRBV7-2 and TRBJ2-5; TRBD2 agrees at 8 bases. J gave up 0 bases and V 5 bases, and 8 bases lay outside the gene matches. This CDR3 has 16 amino acids. Germline CDR1 is SGHTA and CDR2 is FQGNSA. CDR3 coding DNA: TGTGCCAGCAGCAGGGTAGCGGGGAACAACCAAGAGACCCAGTACTTC. Translating gives CASSRVAGNNQETQYF.

This clonotype was counted a few times. The chain recombines TRBV20-1 with TRBJ1-1; D gene ambiguous. Germline V gene lookup returns CDR1 DFQATT and CDR2 SNEGSKA (reference sequence). The length of the CDR3 is 13 residues. Trimming shortened V by 7 bases and J by 4 bases, and 16 bases separated the two germline ends. CDR3 loop: CSDRATAGTEAFF. The DNA for the CDR3 is TGCAGTGACCGGGCCACAGCAGGCACTGAAGCTTTCTTT.

The sample holds many counts of this clonotype. This chain links TRBV5-1 with TRBJ2-5; 12 bases agree with TRBD2. CDR1 is SGHRS, CDR2 YFSETQ, per germline. Trimming cost V 3 bases and J 4 bases; bases outside gene matches: 10. The CDR3 consists of 17 residues. The CDR3 spells CASSSVTSGRGGETQYF. The CDR3 nucleotides are TGCGCCAGCAGCTCAGTGACTAGCGGGAGAGGAGGAGAGACCCAGTACTTC.

The sample holds many counts of this clonotype. The CDR3 region is CASSQDVLETQYF. CDR3 coding DNA: TGTGCCAGCAGCCAAGACGTTCTAGAGACCCAGTACTTC. The chain has TRBV3-1 and TRBJ2-5; D not resolved. CDR3 length: 13 amino acids. CDR1 is LGHDT, CDR2 YNNKEL, per germline (reference sequence). V gave up 0 bases and J gave up 4 bases, with 6 bases separating them.